This passage covers 27 T cell receptor beta chains from one sample sequenced in a study of T cell repertoires in cytomegalovirus infection. TCRdb re-derived calls from the reads in MiXCR, one entry per CDR3 protein. Found here are about 130,000 distinct CDR3 sequences, 8.8% of them singletons; the top ten hold over 9%. What was sequenced was PBMCs. All receptors come from a human donor in good health (CMV status not recorded). Some clones in this sample may be carry-over from other donors' samples.

The sample holds many counts of this clonotype. This chain connects TRBV12-3 or TRBV12-4 to TRBJ1-1; the D is unclear. V was cut by 3 bases and J by 5 bases, with 19 bases left in between. The CDR3 extends over 16 amino acids. CDR3 sequence (DNA): TGTGCCAGCAGTTTGAAGACCACAGTGGGTCGGACTGAAGCTTTCTTT. It is translated as CASSLKTTVGRTEAFF.

This clonotype appeared many times. For the CDR3, the DNA is TGTGCCAGCAGCCGGGACAGGGTTCGCACCGGGGAGCTGTTTTTT. As protein: CASSRDRVRTGELFF. The chain employs TRBV28 and TRBJ2-2; 9 nucleotides agree with TRBD1. The CDR3 length is 15 residues. Germline CDR1 is MDHEN and CDR2 is SYDVKM. The trim removed 6 bases at V and 4 bases at J, leaving 6 bases unmatched.

Here the CDR3 reads CFVCNYEQYF. CDR3 in DNA: TGTTTTGTCTGCAACTACGAGCAGTACTTC. This chain uses TRBV7-2 with TRBJ2-7; no firm D call. This CDR3 has 10 amino acids. CDR1 is SGHTA and CDR2 is FQGNSA in the germline V gene. Full variable domain (outside the CDR3, taken from reference TRBV7-2 and TRBJ2-7): GAGVSQSPSNKVTEKGKDVELRCDPISGHTALYWYRQSLGQGLEFLIYFQGNSAPDKSGLPSDRFSAERTGGSVSTLTIQRTQQEDSAVYLCFVCNYEQYFGPGTRLTVT.

To note about this clonotype: This may stem from a read error, because a much larger clone lies one nucleotide away. This chain uses TRBV9 with TRBJ2-2; D assignment may be TRBD1 or TRBD2 (5 bases each). CDR3 length: 15 amino acids. Germline assignment: CDR1 SGDLS and CDR2 YYNGEE. For the CDR3, the DNA is TGTGCCAGCAGCGCCCAACAGGAAAAATCCGGGGAGCTGATTTTT. Its protein is CASSAQQEKSGELIF.

Comment on this clonotype: Being one base from a much bigger clone, this may be a read error. The chain has TRBV2 and TRBJ1-6; no clear D gene. V lost 6 bases to trimming and J lost 6 bases, with 12 bases between them. The germline gives CDR1 SNHLY, CDR2 FYNNEI. The CDR3 contains 14 residues. CDR3 sequence (DNA): TGTGCCAGCAGGCCCATGCCTATTAATTCACCCCTCCACTTT. Its protein product is CASRPMPINSPLHF.

This clonotype has a handful of counts. V and J are TRBV25-1 and TRBJ1-6; no clear D gene. The CDR3 is 16 residues long. Germline V gene data show CDR1 as MGHDK and CDR2 as SYGVNS. Deletions cut 4 bases from V and 7 bases from J, with 17 bases between. The CDR3 loop reads CASSGHKWARNSPLHF. CDR3 sequence (DNA): TGTGCCAGCAGTGGCCACAAATGGGCTAGAAATTCACCCCTCCACTTT. Filled out from reference TRBV25-1 and TRBJ1-6, the complete variable domain reads EADIYQTPRYLVIGTGKKITLECSQTMGHDKMYWYQQDPGMELHLIHYSYGVNSTEKGDLSSESTVSRIRTEHFPLTLESARPSHTSQYLCASSGHKWARNSPLHFGNGTRLTVT.

The DNA of the CDR3 is TGTGCCAGCAGCTTAAGCGGGCAGGGCTTACGGAATTCACCCCTCCACTTT. Translating it yields CASSLSGQGLRNSPLHF. The chain couples TRBV7-9 to TRBJ1-6; D might be TRBD1 (5 bases). This CDR3 has 17 residues. V was cut by 2 bases and J by 7 bases, with 18 bases left in between. CDR1 SEHNR and CDR2 FQNEAQ come from the germline V gene (reference sequence).

This clonotype appeared a few times. The chain has TRBV28 and TRBJ1-2, with D perhaps TRBD1 (6 bases). Germline-derived CDR1 and CDR2 are MDHEN and SYDVKM. The CDR3 contains 13 residues. The V end lost 2 bases, the J end lost 6 bases, and 10 bases lay between the germline ends. The CDR3 DNA reads as TGTGCCAGCAGTTTAAGGGACATCAATGGCTACACCTTC. It encodes CASSLRDINGYTF.

This clonotype occurred many times. This rearrangement joins TRBV11-2 to TRBJ2-3; D is perhaps TRBD1 or TRBD2 (6 bases each). Germline loops: CDR1 SGHAT, CDR2 FQNNGV. The CDR3 is made up of 16 amino acids. Trimming removed 7 bases at V and 3 bases at J, with 20 bases between. As DNA, the CDR3 is TGTGCCAGCACCAAACGTGGGGGGCTAGTAACAGATACGCAGTATTTT. It is translated as CASTKRGGLVTDTQYF.

This clonotype occurred a few times. The V gene is TRBV5-1, the J gene TRBJ2-3; 8 positions agree with TRBD2. Trimming removed 1 base from V and 3 bases from J; junction bases left unmatched: 4. The V gene's germline CDR1 is SGHRS and CDR2 YFSETQ. The length of the CDR3 is 15 residues. The CDR3 loop is CASSLSGGATDTQYF. The CDR3 DNA is TGCGCCAGCAGCTTGTCGGGGGGGGCTACAGATACGCAGTATTTT.

This clonotype was seen a handful of times. The chain combines TRBV14 with TRBJ2-3; possibly TRBD2 for D (7 bases). The CDR3 loop spans 15 amino acids. The germline V gene encodes CDR1 SGHDN and CDR2 FVKESK. With 4 bases removed from V and 4 bases from J, the gap between germline ends came to 15 bases. CDR3 in amino acids: CASSPLGGLADTQYF. CDR3 DNA sequence: TGTGCCAGCAGCCCTCTGGGGGGGCTGGCAGATACGCAGTATTTT.

This clonotype was seen at least ten times. This chain uses TRBV4-1 with TRBJ2-7; D is unresolved. The CDR3 spans 13 residues. V lost 4 bases, J lost 0 bases, and 7 bases lay in between. Germline CDR1 and CDR2: MGHRA and YSYEKL. CDR3 residues: CASSPSGSYEQYF. CDR3 DNA sequence: TGCGCCAGCAGCCCCTCAGGCTCCTACGAGCAGTACTTC.

This sequence joins TRBV6-6 and TRBJ2-7, with 7 bases that match TRBD2. Losses at the gene ends were 6 bases for V and 6 bases for J; bases not matched to a gene: 11. Germline-derived CDR1 and CDR2 are MNHNY and SVGAGI (reference sequence). This CDR3 has 14 residues. The CDR3 region is CASSLETSLAEQYF. CDR3 coding DNA: TGTGCCAGCAGCCTTGAGACTAGCCTCGCCGAGCAGTACTTC.

In this sample, this clonotype turned up many times. The rearrangement uses TRBV7-2 and TRBJ1-1, with 7 positions matching TRBD1. The germline gives CDR1 SGHTA, CDR2 FQGNSA. This CDR3 comprises 13 residues. Trimming cost V 5 bases and J 4 bases; bases outside gene matches: 4. The CDR3 reads CASSPNRGTEAFF. CDR3 DNA: TGTGCCAGCAGCCCAAACAGGGGCACTGAAGCTTTCTTT.

This clonotype has a count of ten or more. The chain links TRBV5-4 to TRBJ2-4, with D unclear. Trimming took off 0 bases at V and 2 bases at J, with 6 bases between the two ends. The CDR3 spans 14 residues. Germline CDR1 and CDR2: SGHNT and YYREEE (reference sequence). The CDR3 bases are TGTGCCAGCAGCTTGGACGGGCCCAAAAACATTCAGTACTTC. Amino acid sequence: CASSLDGPKNIQYF.

Many counts were recorded for this clonotype. This chain connects TRBV20-1 to TRBJ2-5; D not resolved. The CDR3 is 12 amino acids. CDR1 is DFQATT, CDR2 SNEGSKA, per germline (reference sequence). Trimming left V 3 bases short and J 4 bases short, with 9 bases between. Here the CDR3 reads CSARPAAETQYF. The DNA of the CDR3 is TGCAGTGCTAGGCCCGCAGCAGAGACCCAGTACTTC.

This clonotype was seen ten or more times. The chain is built from TRBV11-2 and TRBJ2-1, with TRBD2 matching 8 bases. This CDR3 spans 17 amino acids. V lost 5 bases, J lost 7 bases, and 16 bases stayed unmatched. Germline V gene lookup returns CDR1 SGHAT and CDR2 FQNNGV. The CDR3 coding sequence is TGTGCCAGCAGCCCGTTTACCGGGGGGGGGCAAGGGAATGAGCAGTTCTTC. Protein product: CASSPFTGGGQGNEQFF.

Many counts were recorded for this clonotype. The chain couples TRBV2 to TRBJ1-1; D might be TRBD1 (5 bases). Germline lookup yields CDR1 SNHLY and CDR2 FYNNEI. Trimming took 10 bases from V and 6 from J, leaving 21 bases between them. This CDR3 spans 14 amino acids. The DNA for the CDR3 is TGTGCCACTCTTGAGGGGAGGGCTAACGCTGAAGCTTTCTTT. The encoded protein is CATLEGRANAEAFF.

This clonotype was observed a few times. The CDR3 protein is CASTGQLNQPQHF. Here the CDR3 DNA reads TGTGCCAGCACCGGACAGCTCAATCAGCCCCAGCATTTT. The chain joins TRBV2 to TRBJ1-5; TRBD1 might be the D (6 bases). The germline V gene has CDR1 SNHLY and CDR2 FYNNEI. Trimming shortened V by 7 bases and J by 3 bases, and 10 bases separated the two germline ends. This CDR3 has 13 residues. Filled out from reference TRBV2 and TRBJ1-5, the complete variable domain reads EPEVTQTPSHQVTQMGQEVILRCVPISNHLYFYWYRQILGQKVEFLVSFYNNEISEKSEIFDDQFSVERPDGSNFTLKIRSTKLEDSAMYFCASTGQLNQPQHFGDGTRLSIL.

This clonotype has ten or more counts. The chain links TRBV7-6 to TRBJ2-3; 10 bases match TRBD2. In germline, CDR1 is SGHVS, CDR2 FNYEAQ. CDR3 length equals 18 residues. With 1 base clipped from V and 0 bases from J, the junction kept 7 bases outside the gene matches. The CDR3 is CASSLGAGGTSSTDTQYF. Written as DNA, the CDR3 is TGTGCCAGCAGCTTAGGAGCGGGGGGGACCTCTAGCACAGATACGCAGTATTTT. Full variable domain (missing parts from reference TRBV7-6 and TRBJ2-3): GAGVSQSPRYKVTKRGQDVALRCDPISGHVSLYWYRQALGQGPEFLTYFNYEAQQDKSGLPNDRFSAERPEGSISTLTIQRTEQRDSAMYRCASSLGAGGTSSTDTQYFGPGTRLTVL.

This clonotype was seen at least ten times. This chain connects TRBV27 to TRBJ2-7, with 9 bases that match TRBD1. Germline V CDR1 and CDR2: MNHEY, SMNVEV (reference sequence). Unmatched junction bases numbered 5, after V lost 5 bases and J lost 3 bases. There are 14 residues in the CDR3. Here the CDR3 reads CASSRQGGNYEQYF. The CDR3 coding sequence is TGTGCCAGCAGTCGACAGGGGGGAAACTACGAGCAGTACTTC.

This clonotype was observed many times. This chain connects TRBV15 to TRBJ1-2; D is ambiguous. Trimming stripped 6 bases from V and 6 bases from J, with 17 bases between. The germline V gene has CDR1 LNHNV and CDR2 YYDKDF (reference sequence). The CDR3 extends over 14 amino acids. CDR3: CATRDEVSTNGYTF. The CDR3 region has the DNA TGTGCCACCAGAGATGAGGTCTCCACAAATGGCTACACCTTC.

In this sample, this clonotype turned up a few times. The chain recombines TRBV29-1 with TRBJ1-5; TRBD1 agrees at 8 bases. The trim removed 7 bases at V and 5 bases at J, leaving 10 bases unmatched. Per germline, CDR1 SQVTM and CDR2 ANQGSEA. The CDR3 has 14 residues. CDR3 sequence: CSARQGTKDQPQHF. In nucleotides, the CDR3 is TGCAGCGCCCGACAGGGGACGAAGGATCAGCCCCAGCATTTT.

This clonotype was counted ten times or more. The chain combines TRBV4-1 with TRBJ1-2; D not certain. The CDR3 sequence is 13 residues long. Germline values: CDR1 MGHRA, CDR2 YSYEKL. Trimming pared 1 base from V and 2 bases from J, leaving 5 bases between. CDR3 coding DNA: TGCGCCAGCAGCCAAGTAGTAAACTATGGCTACACCTTC. This codes for CASSQVVNYGYTF.

In the case of this clonotype: This clone may be a read error of a much larger clone one base away. V and J are TRBV28 and TRBJ2-2; 8 bases map to TRBD2. From germline, CDR1 is MDHEN and CDR2 SYDVKM. V was clipped by 5 bases and J by 5 bases; unmatched bases: 10. The CDR3 totals 16 residues. This CDR3 reads CASSNRAGAGTGELFF. In nucleotides, the CDR3 is TGTGCCAGCAGTAACCGAGCGGGGGCGGGGACCGGGGAGCTGTTTTTT.

The CDR3 DNA reads TGTGCCAGCAGCCAAGATCTTGGCTACACCTTC. Its translation is CASSQDLGYTF. The chain couples TRBV4-2 to TRBJ1-2; D unresolved. V was pared by 0 bases and J by 7 bases, with 3 bases between. The CDR3 runs 11 residues. Germline lookup yields CDR1 LGHNA and CDR2 YNFKEQ.

V is TRBV20-1 and J is TRBJ2-1; D gene unclear. Trimming left V 6 bases short and J 3 bases short, with 12 bases between. CDR1 and CDR2 from the germline V gene are DFQATT and SNEGSKA (reference sequence). The CDR3 runs 13 residues. CDR3 in DNA: TGCAGTGCGTCGAGTGCAAGCTACAATGAGCAGTTCTTC. Amino acid sequence: CSASSASYNEQFF.